This T cell receptor (beta chain) was captured by sequencing in a study of T-cell memory formation after mild COVID-19. Study as a whole: Each donor largely had its own TCR clusters. Points from the study as a whole: Detection of some responders pre-infection suggested pre-existing cross-reactive memory T cells participated. Chiefly within CM and EM were the contracting CD4+ clones; CD8+ ones were within EMRA.

TCR alpha and TCR beta cDNA libraries carrying sample barcodes and UMIs were produced by 5'RACE using constant-segment primers. MiXCR, applied by TCRdb to the 5' RACE reads, yields one record per CDR3 protein. The sample has about 200,000 distinct CDR3 sequences, roughly 10% seen once. This clonotype was detected only a few times. The antigen remains unidentified. The CDR3 covers 14 residues. V shed 3 bases, J shed 4 bases, and the junction held 5 bases outside the gene matches. Germline V CDR1 and CDR2: SGHTA, FQGNSA. This TCR was sampled from a man aged 18 to 29 who had mild COVID-19 (a few samples of this study predate the infection). Cell type and time point are not known. The rearrangement joins TRBV7-2 to TRBJ1-2; 7 bases agree with TRBD1. Sequencing used PBMCs or a T cell subset sorted from them (not recorded which). CDR3 protein: CASSFGTDIYGYTF. Written as DNA, the CDR3 is TGTGCCAGCAGCTTTGGGACAGACATCTATGGCTACACCTTC.